Following are 28 T cell receptor beta chains from one sample sequenced in a study of identical twins listed by TCRdb under 2016. The library was obtained by 5' RACE. Sequencer: Illumina HiSeq 2000. Starting from the raw public reads, TCRdb applied fastp trimming at Q25, assembled clones with MiXCR and retained in-frame beta chains. Merged by CDR3 protein, the rows form single entries marked with the most common genes and DNA. This sample is represented by about 890,000 distinct CDR3 sequences; approximately 13% of them were singletons. The ten largest clones take up around 1.5% of the sample. These data also formed part of another study, on yellow fever vaccine responses in identical twins.

Material for sequencing was PBMCs. Receptors were obtained from a young woman in good health.

This clonotype appeared a few times. The chain's CDR3 is CASSYGGGTLEEQYF. As DNA, the CDR3 is TGCGCCAGCAGCTATGGCGGGGGAACTTTGGAAGAGCAGTACTTC. The rearrangement links TRBV5-1 to TRBJ2-7; 7 bases are shared with TRBD2. The CDR3 loop spans 15 amino acids. Losses at the gene ends were 3 bases for V and 7 bases for J; bases not matched to a gene: 13. The germline gives CDR1 SGHRS, CDR2 YFSETQ. The full variable domain, rest sourced from reference TRBV5-1 and TRBJ2-7, is KAGVTQTPRYLIKTRGQQVTLSCSPISGHRSVSWYQQTPGQGLQFLFEYFSETQRNKGNFPGRFSGRQFSNSRSEMNVSTLELGDSALYLCASSYGGGTLEEQYFGPGTRLTVT.

This clonotype was seen only a few times. The V and J genes are TRBV12-3 or TRBV12-4 and TRBJ2-1; D is unclear. V was shortened by 6 bases and J by 5 bases, with 14 bases between the two germline ends. CDR3 size: 14 residues. This CDR3 is CASRYLTSDNEQFF. CDR3 nucleotides: TGTGCCAGCAGGTACCTCACCAGTGACAATGAGCAGTTCTTC.

This clonotype has only a few counts. The chain recombines TRBV20-1 with TRBJ1-6; 9 bases fit TRBD1. V dropped 3 bases and J dropped 13; count of bases not matched to a gene: 13. The CDR3 spans 15 residues. The germline CDR1 and CDR2 sequences are DFQATT and SNEGSKA (reference sequence). The CDR3 DNA sequence: TGCAGTGCTAGCGGAGGGGACAGGGCTCCTGTGCCCCTCCACTTT. This gives the protein CSASGGDRAPVPLHF.

In this sample, this clonotype turned up a few times. The rearrangement links TRBV6-1 to TRBJ2-2; TRBD2 matches 8 bases. With V trimmed by 4 bases and J by 6 bases, 13 bases remained unmatched. Germline-derived CDR1 and CDR2 are MNHNS and SASEGT. The CDR3 runs 17 residues. In DNA, the CDR3 is TGTGCCAGCAGTGCAAGCTCTAGCGGGTCCTCGGCCGGGGAGCTGTTTTTT. Translating gives CASSASSSGSSAGELFF.

In its sample, this clonotype was seen a few times. The rearrangement joins TRBV9 to TRBJ2-1; the match to TRBD2 covers 9 bases. V was pared by 3 bases and J by 9 bases, with 7 bases of the junction left unmatched. The germline CDR1 and CDR2 sequences are SGDLS and YYNGEE. The CDR3 has 14 residues. CDR3 protein: CASSAPLAGLEQFF. CDR3 DNA: TGTGCCAGCAGCGCCCCCCTAGCGGGACTTGAGCAGTTCTTC.

This clonotype appeared many times. V usage is TRBV11-2 and J usage is TRBJ2-1, with 8 bases matching TRBD2. V shed 2 bases, J shed 8 bases, and the junction held 5 bases outside the gene matches. Germline V lookup: CDR1 SGHAT, CDR2 FQNNGV. This CDR3 region has 14 residues. This CDR3 is CASSLRGGRDEQFF. The CDR3 coding sequence is TGTGCCAGCAGCTTACGGGGGGGCCGCGATGAGCAGTTCTTC.

This clonotype was detected a few times. CDR3 protein: CASSPDVGAHTEAFF. CDR3 nucleotide sequence: TGTGCCAGCAGCCCCGACGTGGGGGCGCACACTGAAGCTTTCTTT. The rearrangement links TRBV14 to TRBJ1-1, with D possibly matching TRBD1 (6 bases). The V and J ends lost 4 bases and 3 bases respectively, with 15 bases between them. The length of the CDR3 is 15 residues. CDR1 SGHDN and CDR2 FVKESK come from the germline V gene. Using reference TRBV14 and TRBJ1-1 for the parts outside the CDR3, the full variable domain is EAGVTQFPSHSVIEKGQTVTLRCDPISGHDNLYWYRRVMGKEIKFLLHFVKESKQDESGMPNNRFLAERTGGTYSTLKVQPAELEDSGVYFCASSPDVGAHTEAFFGQGTRLTVV.

This clonotype has at least ten counts. The rearrangement joins TRBV3-1 to TRBJ1-5, with D possibly being TRBD1 (5 bases). V lost 1 base to trimming and J lost 5 bases, with 9 bases between them. The germline V gene encodes CDR1 LGHDT and CDR2 YNNKEL (reference sequence). The CDR3 has 14 residues. This CDR3 is CASSQVGGDQPQHF. The DNA of the CDR3 is TGTGCCAGCAGCCAAGTAGGAGGGGATCAGCCCCAGCATTTT.

This clonotype appeared a few times. V gene TRBV24-1 combines with J gene TRBJ2-5; no reliable D call. V lost 3 bases and J 5 bases, leaving 12 bases between the germline ends. Germline CDR1 and CDR2: KGHDR and SFDVKD. This CDR3 has 14 amino acids. The CDR3 nucleotides read TGTGCCACCAGTGATGTTGACACCCGGGAGACCCAGTACTTC. This codes for CATSDVDTRETQYF.

The J gene is TRBJ1-1, the V gene TRBV5-6; 8 bases match TRBD1. This CDR3 is 16 amino acids long. Germline V gene data show CDR1 as SGHDT and CDR2 as YYEEEE. J gave up 4 bases and V 1 base, and 9 bases lay outside the gene matches. CDR3 sequence: CASSLLQGARGTEAFF. In DNA, the CDR3 is TGTGCCAGCAGCTTGCTGCAGGGGGCGCGGGGCACTGAAGCTTTCTTT.

This clonotype occurred a few times. The gene calls are TRBV6-5 and TRBJ2-1, with TRBD2 matching over 14 bases. Germline assignment: CDR1 MNHEY and CDR2 SVGAGI. V gave up 0 bases and J gave up 9 bases; unmatched junction bases: 13. The CDR3 covers 19 residues. Written as DNA, the CDR3 is TGTGCCAGCAGTTACTCGAGGAAGTGGGGACTAGCGGGAGTGAGTGAGCAGTTCTTC. Protein sequence: CASSYSRKWGLAGVSEQFF.

V usage is TRBV11-3 and J usage is TRBJ2-2, with 13 bases lining up with TRBD2. Germline V lookup: CDR1 SGHNT, CDR2 YENEEA. Germline trimming cut 5 bases from V and 1 base from J; bases unmatched to any gene: 4. This CDR3 has 17 amino acids. CDR3 amino acids: CASSTRTSGRNTGELFF. The CDR3 DNA is TGTGCCAGCAGCACAAGGACTAGCGGGAGGAACACCGGGGAGCTGTTTTTT.

The chain links TRBV5-1 to TRBJ2-2; D tentatively reads TRBD1 or TRBD2 (5 bases each). With 0 bases removed from V and 8 bases from J, the gap between germline ends came to 11 bases. CDR1 and CDR2 (germline): SGHRS, YFSETQ. This CDR3 has 14 amino acids. CDR3 residues: CASSLVGEPGELFF. The DNA for the CDR3 is TGCGCCAGCAGCTTGGTGGGGGAGCCGGGGGAGCTGTTTTTT.

This clonotype was picked up a small number of times. V and J are TRBV5-1 and TRBJ2-3; D perhaps matches TRBD2 (5 bases). This CDR3 comprises 14 residues. The germline gives CDR1 SGHRS, CDR2 YFSETQ. Trimming cost V 7 bases and J 1 base, with 13 bases left between them. The CDR3 coding sequence is TGCGCCAGCGCCCCCGGGATACGCACAGATACGCAGTATTTT. Translation gives CASAPGIRTDTQYF.

This chain uses TRBV29-1 with TRBJ1-1, with a weak D call TRBD1 (5 bases). The CDR3 spans 16 residues. V dropped 6 bases and J dropped 1 base, with 21 bases sitting between them. Germline V gene data show CDR1 as SQVTM and CDR2 as ANQGSEA. The CDR3 sequence is CSVQYFGGGRNTEAFF. CDR3 bases: TGCAGCGTCCAATATTTTGGGGGTGGTAGGAACACTGAAGCTTTCTTT.

V gene TRBV3-1 combines with J gene TRBJ1-6; unclear D gene. V lost 3 bases and J 6 bases, leaving 9 bases between the germline ends. Per germline, CDR1 LGHDT and CDR2 YNNKEL (reference sequence). The CDR3 covers 14 residues. The CDR3 DNA reads TGTGCCAGCAGCCATCCGGGGTCTAATTCACCCCTCCACTTT. Translated, it gives CASSHPGSNSPLHF.

This chain connects TRBV12-3 or TRBV12-4 to TRBJ2-3; D gene unclear. The CDR3 has 13 amino acids. The V end lost 6 bases, the J end lost 5 bases, and 12 bases lay between the germline ends. CDR3 protein: CASSHRSVDTQYF. The CDR3 DNA reads TGTGCCAGCAGCCACCGGAGTGTAGATACGCAGTATTTT.

This chain links TRBV6-1 with TRBJ2-7; tentative D call: TRBD1 (5 bases). In germline, CDR1 is MNHNS, CDR2 SASEGT. The CDR3 contains 13 residues. V dropped 4 bases and J dropped 3 bases, with 10 bases sitting between them. The CDR3 loop is CASSVNTGYEQYV. CDR3 bases: TGTGCCAGCAGTGTGAATACAGGCTACGAGCAGTACGTC.

This clonotype was counted at least ten times. V is TRBV29-1 and J is TRBJ1-1; TRBD1 matches at 9 bases. CDR1 is SQVTM and CDR2 is ANQGSEA in the germline V gene. J was trimmed by 1 base and V by 3 bases; bases with no gene match: 6. The CDR3 contains 15 residues. Here the CDR3 reads CSVEWTGVWNTEAFF. The CDR3 nucleotides read TGCAGCGTTGAGTGGACAGGGGTTTGGAACACTGAAGCTTTCTTT.

Ten or more counts support this clonotype. The chain has TRBV7-9 and TRBJ2-1, with 8 bases fitting TRBD2. Germline-derived CDR1 and CDR2 are SEHNR and FQNEAQ (reference sequence). This CDR3 spans 15 amino acids. J lost 4 bases, V lost 2 bases, and 4 bases had no gene match. CDR3 nucleotides: TGTGCCAGCAGCTTAAGAGTAGCGGGGTACAATGAGCAGTTCTTC. This encodes CASSLRVAGYNEQFF.

J is TRBJ2-2 and V is TRBV3-1, with D possibly being TRBD1 or TRBD2 (5 bases each). This CDR3 region has 15 residues. V was cut by 4 bases and J by 4 bases, with 13 bases left in between. Looked up from germline, CDR1 is LGHDT and CDR2 is YNNKEL (reference sequence). The CDR3 sequence: CASSPRGIGTGELFF. The CDR3, as DNA: TGTGCCAGCAGCCCACGGGGCATCGGCACCGGGGAGCTGTTTTTT.

CDR3 coding DNA: TGTGCCAGCAGTTGGGGCTTTTTTATCAGTAAGCAGTACGTC. It specifies CASSWGFFISKQYV. The genes are TRBV12-3 or TRBV12-4 and TRBJ2-7; possible D gene TRBD1, 5 bases. V lost 4 bases, J lost 8 bases, and 18 bases lay in between. The CDR3 runs to 14 residues.

The rearrangement uses TRBV3-1 and TRBJ2-3; D is possibly TRBD2 (5 bases). In germline, CDR1 is LGHDT, CDR2 YNNKEL (reference sequence). The CDR3 is 17 amino acids. V was cut by 0 bases and J by 1 base, with 14 bases left in between. The CDR3 DNA reads TGTGCCAGCAGCCAAGAGCGCCAGCGGCCTGGCACAGATACGCAGTATTTT. Translation: CASSQERQRPGTDTQYF.

The CDR3 DNA sequence: TGCAGCGTCGGGGGGGTCACCTACAATGAGCAGTTCTTC. This sequence encodes CSVGGVTYNEQFF. The gene calls are TRBV29-1 and TRBJ2-1; 8 nucleotides line up with TRBD2. The CDR3 totals 13 residues. With 6 bases clipped from V and 2 bases from J, the junction kept 3 bases outside the gene matches. The germline V gene has CDR1 SQVTM and CDR2 ANQGSEA.

Only a few counts were recorded for this clonotype. V is TRBV15 and J is TRBJ2-7; 7 nucleotides align to TRBD2. The CDR3 length is 14 residues. V lost 4 bases to trimming and J lost 3 bases; unmatched junction nucleotides: 6. Germline CDR1 reads LNHNV; CDR2 reads YYDKDF (reference sequence). In DNA, the CDR3 is TGTGCCACCAGCATAGCGGGCAACTACTACGAGCAGTACTTC. Its translation is CATSIAGNYYEQYF.

The chain joins TRBV18 to TRBJ2-6; D perhaps matches TRBD2 (6 bases). The V gene lost 3 bases and the J gene lost 4 bases, with 16 bases spanning the gap. Germline-derived CDR1 and CDR2 are KGHSH and LQKENI. The CDR3 runs 17 residues. CDR3 sequence reads: CASSPPVGGSGANVLTF. CDR3 coding DNA: TGTGCCAGCTCACCTCCGGTGGGGGGATCGGGGGCCAACGTCCTGACTTTC.

This clonotype was seen many times. The V call is TRBV24-1, the J call TRBJ2-1; TRBD2 matches 7 bases. The CDR3 loop spans 17 amino acids. Looked up from germline, CDR1 is KGHDR and CDR2 is SFDVKD. Trimming cost V 3 bases and J 3 bases; bases outside gene matches: 10. The chain's CDR3 is CATSDTPSSGSYNEQFF. The DNA of the CDR3 is TGTGCCACCAGTGATACCCCATCTAGCGGAAGCTACAATGAGCAGTTCTTC.

This clonotype was recorded at least ten times. CDR3 DNA: TGCAGTGCCATAGCGGGAGGGTTAAACCCTGAGCAGTTCTTC. Amino acids: CSAIAGGLNPEQFF. The chain is built from TRBV20-1 and TRBJ2-1; 11 bases are a match to TRBD2. This CDR3 is 14 amino acids long. The V and J ends lost 6 bases and 9 bases, in that order; junction bases with no gene match: 10. Germline CDR1 reads DFQATT; CDR2 reads SNEGSKA (reference sequence).